Listed below are T cell receptor beta chains from one sample, sequenced in a study of T-cell reconstitution after alpha-beta-depleted transplantation in children. MiXCR, run by TCRdb on the PCR reads, gives a single entry per CDR3 protein. The data contain hundreds of thousands of distinct CDR3 sequences, 13% of them seen just once; the ten biggest clones take up about 2.2%. Source: PBMCs, mostly from graft donor cells, taken 360 days after TCRalphabeta/CD19-depleted stem cell transplant. The source is a male patient aged 5 to 17 who had a stem cell transplant for acute myeloid leukemia, so the T cells may come from the graft donor. Each CDR3 is given with its conserved first and last residue. D genes are given only for firm matches. Expanded clones are given a class, and other clones once, few, many or no size at all.

d_call j_call clone_size v_call cdr3_aa cdr3_nt
. TRBJ2-1 many TRBV12-3/TRBV12-4 CASRPWSGTLSYNEQFF TGTGCCAGCAGGCCATGGTCCGGGACTCTATCGTACAATGAGCAGTTCTTC
TRBD2 TRBJ2-7 . TRBV19 CASSIRDYREQYF TGTGCCAGTAGTATTAGGGACTATCGCGAGCAGTACTTC
. TRBJ2-7 . TRBV7-2 CASSLVLTLSEIYEQYF TGTGCCAGCAGCTTAGTACTGACCCTCTCTGAAATCTACGAGCAGTACTTC
TRBD2 TRBJ2-1 . TRBV18 CASSPRERGPYNEQFF TGTGCCAGCTCACCAAGGGAGCGGGGACCCTACAATGAGCAGTTCTTC
TRBD1 TRBJ1-2 few TRBV12-3/TRBV12-4 CASTTDRHFGYGYTF TGTGCCAGCACCACGGACAGGCACTTTGGGTATGGCTACACCTTC
. TRBJ1-2 . TRBV28 CASSLPKGVSRVNYGYTF TGTGCCAGCAGTTTACCGAAGGGGGTTAGCAGGGTGAACTATGGCTACACCTTC
TRBD2 TRBJ2-3 . TRBV12-3/TRBV12-4 CASSGLAGVTDTQYF TGTGCCAGCAGTGGCCTAGCGGGAGTAACAGATACGCAGTATTTT
. TRBJ2-1 few TRBV27 CASSLPGAYNEQFF TGTGCCAGCAGTTTACCGGGGGCCTACAATGAGCAGTTCTTC
. TRBJ2-7 many TRBV4-2 CASSQDTQGIGYEQYF TGTGCCAGCAGCCAAGATACCCAGGGTATCGGTTACGAGCAGTACTTC
TRBD2 TRBJ2-4 few TRBV28 CASSSTPGLAAPHWKNIQYF TGTGCCAGCAGTTCCACCCCGGGACTAGCGGCCCCCCATTGGAAAAACATTCAGTACTTC
. TRBJ2-1 . TRBV6-2/TRBV6-3 CASITGTRDNEQFF TGTGCCAGCATCACCGGGACTCGAGACAATGAGCAGTTCTTC
. TRBJ1-2 . TRBV12-5 CASGLDTFKDRVFNYGYTF TGTGCTAGTGGTTTGGATACCTTCAAGGACCGGGTATTTAACTATGGCTACACCTTC
TRBD2 TRBJ2-1 . TRBV9 CASSVGPGAVAGDGYNEQFF TGTGCCAGCAGCGTAGGGCCGGGTGCGGTAGCGGGAGACGGTTACAATGAGCAGTTCTTC